The source of this T cell receptor beta chain is a study of Graves' ophthalmopathy and Graves' hyperthyroidism. The TCR beta CDR3 regions underwent amplification from RNA transcripts. HTBI primers primed a first-round RT-PCR, and a second-round multiplex PCR followed. MiXCR, applied by TCRdb to the multiplex PCR reads, yields one record per CDR3 protein. The sample lists 300,000 or so distinct CDR3 sequences; roughly 17% were seen once. The germline gives CDR1 KGHDR, CDR2 SFDVKD. CDR3 length equals 15 residues. Trimming removed 5 bases from V and 2 bases from J; junction bases left unmatched: 7. Patients were excluded if they had other autoimmune diseases or uncontrolled infections, and likewise if pregnancy or lactation applied.

V and J are TRBV24-1 and TRBJ2-5; 7 nucleotides align to TRBD1. This receptor was taken from an adult man with Graves' ophthalmopathy. Sequencing was carried out using peripheral blood. The CDR3 DNA is TGTGCCACCAGTGCTACTCGGGGACAGCAAGAGACCCAGTACTTC. It encodes CATSATRGQQETQYF.